The 20 T cell receptor beta chains below come from one sample, sequenced in a study of Ad26.COV2.S vaccination and SARS-CoV-2 variants. Treatment described: about 20 received Ad26.COV2.S at low or high dose, single or two shots; a few received placebo; per-sample allocation not given. Day 63 after the first vaccine or placebo injection was the time point for sampling. The data were produced by immunoSEQ multiplex PCR, yet TCRdb's version contains in-frame clones alone and is incomplete. The sample has under 550,000 clones; roughly 90% are singletons. The sequenced sample was peripheral blood, obtained in a trial of Ad26.COV2.S vaccine versus placebo. All receptors come from a person aged 18 to 65 who received the Ad26.COV2.S COVID-19 vaccine or a placebo.

This clone was observed a single time. The V and J genes are TRBV11-3 and TRBJ2-2; 7 bases align to TRBD1. The CDR3 spans 14 residues. In germline, CDR1 is SGHNT, CDR2 YENEEA. V was clipped by 5 bases and J by 7 bases; unmatched bases: 7. Here the CDR3 DNA reads TGTGCCAGCAGCCCCGACAGGGTAGGCGGGGAGCTGTTTTTT. This translates into CASSPDRVGGELFF.

The CDR3 DNA reads TGCAGCGTTGTGTCGGGTGGCACAGATACGCAGTATTTT. It encodes CSVVSGGTDTQYF. The chain carries TRBV29-1 and TRBJ2-3; D is unresolved. The V end lost 4 bases, the J end lost 1 base, and 9 bases lay between the germline ends. Germline CDR1 SQVTM, CDR2 ANQGSEA. CDR3 length: 13 amino acids.

The V gene is TRBV4-3, the J gene TRBJ2-2, with D uncertain. V lost 4 bases and J lost 3, with 15 bases in between. The CDR3 loop spans 16 amino acids. Germline V lookup: CDR1 LGHNA, CDR2 YSLEER. CDR3 residues: CASSRRKTPYTGELFF. The CDR3 bases are TGCGCCAGCAGCCGCCGAAAAACTCCTTACACCGGGGAGCTGTTTTTT.

Only a few counts were recorded for this clone. The V call is TRBV11-3, the J call TRBJ1-1; D is undetermined. The germline V and J ends were trimmed by 8 bases and 4 bases, with 14 bases remaining between them. Per the germline V gene, CDR1 is SGHNT and CDR2 is YENEEA. The CDR3 is made up of 13 amino acids. CDR3 region: CASGKSEGTEAFF. In nucleotides, the CDR3 is TGTGCCAGCGGGAAAAGCGAGGGCACTGAAGCTTTCTTT.

This chain uses TRBV18 with TRBJ2-7; the D is unclear. V shed 3 bases and J shed 1 base, with 13 bases lying between them. The CDR3 contains 15 residues. Germline V gene sequence: CDR1 KGHSH, CDR2 LQKENI. This CDR3 is CASSPDLVHSYEQYF. The CDR3 nucleotides read TGTGCCAGCTCACCGGACCTAGTGCATTCCTACGAGCAGTACTTC.

CDR3: CASSPLGTEAFF. In nucleotides, the CDR3 is TGTGCCAGCAGCCCGCTGGGCACTGAAGCTTTCTTT. The chain employs TRBV12-3 or TRBV12-4 and TRBJ1-1; D unresolved. The CDR3 sequence is 12 residues long. Trimming took 6 bases from V and 4 from J, leaving 9 bases between them.

The chain links TRBV12-3 or TRBV12-4 to TRBJ2-7; D is perhaps TRBD1 (6 bases). V was pared by 6 bases and J by 6 bases, with 15 bases between. The CDR3 runs 13 residues. CDR3 in amino acids: CASRGEGVPEQYF. The CDR3 nucleotides read TGTGCCAGCAGAGGAGAGGGGGTCCCCGAGCAGTACTTC.

The V gene is TRBV29-1, the J gene TRBJ2-3; D may match TRBD1 or TRBD2 (5 bases each). The germline gives CDR1 SQVTM, CDR2 ANQGSEA. Trimming removed 3 bases at V and 9 bases at J, with 25 bases between. This CDR3 is built from 16 residues. CDR3 region: CSVEFWDGLTSGTQYF. As DNA, the CDR3 is TGCAGCGTTGAGTTTTGGGACGGTCTTACGTCTGGGACGCAGTATTTT.

The chain couples TRBV5-1 to TRBJ2-3; possible D gene TRBD2, 5 bases. This CDR3 is built from 15 residues. Deletions cut 4 bases from V and 4 bases from J, with 16 bases between. The germline CDR1 and CDR2 sequences are SGHRS and YFSETQ. The CDR3 is CASSLGRAPPDTQYF. The CDR3 region has the DNA TGCGCCAGCAGCCTCGGGCGGGCTCCGCCAGATACGCAGTATTTT.

The V call is TRBV19, the J call TRBJ1-5, with no clear D. CDR1 and CDR2 from the germline V gene are LNHDA and SQIVND (reference sequence). The V end lost 0 bases, the J end lost 0 bases, and 12 bases lay between the germline ends. CDR3 length equals 17 residues. For the CDR3, the DNA is TGTGCCAGTAGTATAGATCTTGAGACCCTTAGCAATCAGCCCCAGCATTTT. The encoded protein is CASSIDLETLSNQPQHF.

The CDR3 coding sequence is TGTGCCAGCATGGGGACTAGCGGGGGCCGGAGCTCCTACAATGAGCAGTTCTTC. It encodes CASMGTSGGRSSYNEQFF. The chain joins TRBV2 to TRBJ2-1, with TRBD2 matching over 14 bases. Germline V gene data show CDR1 as SNHLY and CDR2 as FYNNEI. Losses at the gene ends were 7 bases for V and 0 bases for J; bases not matched to a gene: 8. The CDR3 sequence is 18 residues long.

The gene calls are TRBV4-3 and TRBJ2-1; 10 bases are a match to TRBD1. V lost 0 bases, J lost 4 bases, and 12 bases stayed unmatched. From germline, CDR1 is LGHNA and CDR2 YSLEER. The CDR3 totals 19 residues. In DNA, the CDR3 is TGCGCCAGCAGCCAAGATCGCCGACAGGGGGCAGGTCCTTACAATGAGCAGTTCTTC. It specifies CASSQDRRQGAGPYNEQFF.

The rearrangement uses TRBV25-1 and TRBJ2-6; maybe TRBD1 (6 bases). The CDR3 runs to 15 residues. Germline-derived CDR1 and CDR2 are MGHDK and SYGVNS. CDR3 DNA: TGTACAAAAAGGGGGAGTTACTCTGGGGCCAACGTCCTGACTTTC. It translates to CTKRGSYSGANVLTF.

The chain employs TRBV27 and TRBJ2-7, with D perhaps TRBD1 or TRBD2 (5 bases each). V lost 5 bases and J 4 bases, leaving 15 bases between the germline ends. The length of the CDR3 is 14 residues. Germline V gives CDR1 MNHEY, CDR2 SMNVEV (reference sequence). The CDR3 DNA is TGTGCCAGCAGTCCGGGACCGCCCCCGTACGAGCAGTACTTC. This gives the protein CASSPGPPPYEQYF.

This clone was picked up a small number of times. The rearrangement links TRBV3-1 (or the pseudogene TRBV3-2) to TRBJ1-6; D is ambiguous. CDR1 LGHDT and CDR2 YNNKEL come from the germline V gene (reference sequence). With 1 base removed from V and 7 bases from J, the gap between germline ends came to 11 bases. This CDR3 has 15 amino acids. The CDR3 is CASSQGKGRNSPLHF. CDR3 in DNA: TGTGCCAGCAGCCAAGGAAAGGGAAGGAATTCACCCCTCCACTTT.

This clone showed up just once. This chain links TRBV7-2 with TRBJ2-5; TRBD2 is a possible D gene (7 bases). Germline CDR1 is SGHTA and CDR2 is FQGNSA. CDR3 length: 15 residues. Trimming stripped 3 bases from V and 5 bases from J, with 16 bases between. CDR3 residues: CASSLQTSQGETQYF. Written as DNA, the CDR3 is TGTGCCAGCAGCTTGCAGACTAGCCAGGGGGAGACCCAGTACTTC.

The V and J genes are TRBV19 and TRBJ2-2; possible D gene TRBD1, 5 bases. The CDR3 totals 15 residues. Germline V gene sequence: CDR1 LNHDA, CDR2 SQIVND (reference sequence). V shed 5 bases and J shed 2 bases, with 12 bases lying between them. CDR3 loop: CASSPATVNTGELFF. DNA for the CDR3: TGTGCCAGTAGTCCTGCGACAGTTAACACCGGGGAGCTGTTTTTT.

The rearrangement joins TRBV6-6 to TRBJ2-3, with 13 bases that match TRBD2. The V gene end was trimmed by 5 bases and the J gene end by 1 base; junction bases not matched to a gene: 6. The CDR3 loop spans 17 amino acids. The germline CDR1 and CDR2 sequences are MNHNY and SVGAGI (reference sequence). The DNA of the CDR3 is TGTGCCAGCAGTCCACTAGCGGGGGGGCGTGGCACAGATACGCAGTATTTT. It codes for CASSPLAGGRGTDTQYF.

The chain recombines TRBV14 with TRBJ2-1; 10 positions match TRBD2. Trimming took 0 bases from V and 7 from J; bases not matched to a gene: 15. CDR3 size: 19 residues. Looked up from germline, CDR1 is SGHDN and CDR2 is FVKESK. CDR3 nucleotides: TGTGCCAGCAGCCAAGATAGCCTAGCGGGGGCCTTCGTTTGGAATGAGCAGTTCTTC. It translates to CASSQDSLAGAFVWNEQFF.

V is TRBV7-2 and J is TRBJ2-3; D not certain. The V gene's germline CDR1 is SGHTA and CDR2 FQGNSA. This CDR3 is 15 amino acids long. V lost 1 base to trimming and J lost 5 bases, with 13 bases between them. In DNA form, the CDR3 reads TGTGCCAGCAGCTTAGAAAGTAGGGCTATAGATACGCAGTATTTT. This sequence encodes CASSLESRAIDTQYF.